Each of the 21 T cell receptor beta chains below was sequenced from the same sample in a study of blood T cell repertoires in COVID-19 (dated by TCRdb to 2018 to 2021). The method behind the library was the immunoSEQ multiplex PCR assay. The table comes from immuneACCESS by way of TCRdb, which keeps in-frame sequences with V and J called. Part of the clones is missing from these tables; in studies checked, under half for an unresolved V gene and the rest for unknown reasons. The sample has roughly 280,000 clones on record, roughly 86% of them singletons. 3.6% of the sample is in the top ten clones. The sample was peripheral blood. These receptors were obtained from a man younger than 35 with active or convalescent COVID-19.

The chain has TRBV28 and TRBJ2-3; D unclear. The CDR3 extends over 13 amino acids. Per the germline V gene, CDR1 is MDHEN and CDR2 is SYDVKM. Deletions cut 1 base from V and 2 bases from J, with 4 bases between. CDR3 sequence reads: CASSLSLTDTQYF. DNA of the CDR3: TGTGCCAGCAGTTTATCTCTCACAGATACGCAGTATTTT.

CDR3 sequence reads: CASRTDEDQPQHF. Written as DNA, the CDR3 is TGTGCCAGTCGGACAGACGAAGATCAGCCCCAGCATTTT. The chain carries TRBV2 and TRBJ1-5, with D perhaps TRBD1 (6 bases). CDR1 is SNHLY and CDR2 is FYNNEI in the germline V gene. The CDR3 has 13 amino acids. Trimming removed 9 bases from V and 5 bases from J, with 14 bases in between.

This chain joins TRBV19 and TRBJ2-7, with a weak D call TRBD1 (5 bases). V gave up 3 bases and J gave up 3 bases, with 9 bases separating them. Germline CDR1 is LNHDA and CDR2 is SQIVND (reference sequence). The CDR3 is made up of 13 amino acids. This chain's CDR3 is CASSIRQGYEQYF. The CDR3 bases are TGTGCCAGTAGTATTCGGCAGGGCTACGAGCAGTACTTC.

V gene TRBV28 combines with J gene TRBJ2-1, with TRBD2 identical over 8 bases. Unmatched junction bases numbered 7, after V lost 10 bases and J lost 8 bases. The CDR3 loop spans 12 amino acids. Looked up from germline, CDR1 is MDHEN and CDR2 is SYDVKM. DNA for the CDR3: TGTGCCACCTGGACTAGCTTGGATGAGCAGTTCTTC. Translating it yields CATWTSLDEQFF.

This rearrangement joins TRBV10-3 to TRBJ1-2; 7 bases fit TRBD1. Germline lookup yields CDR1 ENHRY and CDR2 SYGVKD. The CDR3 contains 13 residues. The V and J ends lost 8 bases and 10 bases, in that order; junction bases with no gene match: 13. DNA of the CDR3: TGTGCCATCTCAAGACAGGGCCGAGAGGACTACACCTTC. Translation gives CAISRQGREDYTF.

The rearrangement links TRBV12-3 or TRBV12-4 to TRBJ1-1, with D maybe TRBD1 (5 bases). The CDR3 has 13 residues. Trimming shortened V by 7 bases and J by 0 bases, and 9 bases separated the two germline ends. CDR3 region: CASTLGVNTEAFF. CDR3 nucleotides: TGTGCCAGCACCTTAGGGGTGAACACTGAAGCTTTCTTT.

This chain uses TRBV19 with TRBJ2-2; TRBD2 matches at 7 bases. There are 21 residues in the CDR3. Germline V gene lookup returns CDR1 LNHDA and CDR2 SQIVND (reference sequence). V dropped 6 bases and J dropped 3; count of bases not matched to a gene: 25. The CDR3 DNA follows: TGTGCCAGTAGCACCCCCCTATGGGGGAGGGCCGAGTCGCGACACACCGGGGAGCTGTTTTTT. Protein sequence: CASSTPLWGRAESRHTGELFF.

The rearrangement links TRBV5-8 to TRBJ1-2; the match to TRBD1 covers 10 bases. CDR3 size: 15 residues. The trim removed 9 bases at V and 4 bases at J, leaving 12 bases unmatched. Germline assignment: CDR1 SGHTS and CDR2 YDEGEE. The CDR3 nucleotides read TGTGCCATCTATCTCGGGGACAGGGGTAGCTATGGCTACACCTTC. It yields the protein CAIYLGDRGSYGYTF. Full variable domain (remainder filled in from reference TRBV5-8 and TRBJ1-2): EAGVTQSPTHLIKTRGQQATLRCSPISGHTSVYWYQQALGLGLQFLLWYDEGEERNRGNFPPRFSGRQFPNYSSELNVNALELEDSALYLCAIYLGDRGSYGYTFGSGTRLTVV.

This clone was seen only a few times. The V and J genes are TRBV23-1 and TRBJ2-7; weak D call: TRBD2 (5 bases). TRBV23-1 is classed as an ORF, of uncertain function. The ends were cut back, 2 bases at V and 1 base at J, with 18 bases in the middle. This CDR3 has 17 residues. The CDR3 nucleotides read TGCGCCAGCAGTCAAGGAGGCCGGCCGCCCTCATCCTACGAGCAGTACTTC. Translated: CASSQGGRPPSSYEQYF.

This chain links TRBV11-3 with TRBJ1-3, with D unclear. V was shortened by 1 base and J by 0 bases, with 7 bases between the two germline ends. The CDR3 extends over 15 amino acids. Germline assignment: CDR1 SGHNT and CDR2 YENEEA. CDR3: CASSLVWSSGNTIYF. The CDR3 bases are TGTGCCAGCAGCTTAGTGTGGAGCTCTGGAAACACCATATATTTT. Full variable domain (rest looked up from reference TRBV11-3 and TRBJ1-3): EAGVVQSPRYKIIEKKQPVAFWCNPISGHNTLYWYLQNLGQGPELLIRYENEEAVDDSQLPKDRFSAERLKGVDSTLKIQPAELGDSAVYLCASSLVWSSGNTIYFGEGSWLTVV.

The chain carries TRBV11-2 and TRBJ2-7; TRBD1 matches 9 bases. The CDR3 runs 15 residues. CDR1 is SGHAT and CDR2 is FQNNGV in the germline V gene. The ends lost 5 bases at V and 1 base at J; junction bases unmatched: 6. The CDR3 DNA sequence: TGTGCCAGCAGCCAGACAGGGGGAACGTCCTACGAGCAGTACTTC. Protein sequence: CASSQTGGTSYEQYF.

The chain joins TRBV27 to TRBJ1-6; tentative D call: TRBD1 (6 bases). Germline CDR1 reads MNHEY; CDR2 reads SMNVEV (reference sequence). Trimming pared 7 bases from V and 11 bases from J, leaving 18 bases between. This CDR3 is built from 14 residues. In nucleotides, the CDR3 is TGTGCCAGCACCCAAGGGAGGGGGAGGACACCCCTCCACTTT. Translated: CASTQGRGRTPLHF.

This clone appeared once. V is TRBV19 and J is TRBJ1-1; D unclear. V was pared by 7 bases and J by 7 bases, with 10 bases between. Germline V gene lookup returns CDR1 LNHDA and CDR2 SQIVND (reference sequence). This CDR3 is built from 11 residues. Here the CDR3 reads CASTLGSEAFF. DNA for the CDR3: TGTGCCAGTACCCTCGGGAGTGAAGCTTTCTTT.

This rearrangement joins TRBV4-1 to TRBJ2-7, with D possibly matching TRBD2 (6 bases). Trimming cost V 4 bases and J 1 base, with 8 bases left between them. CDR3 length: 13 residues. CDR1 and CDR2 from the germline V gene are MGHRA and YSYEKL. The CDR3 region is CASSPGLSYEQYF. CDR3 bases: TGCGCCAGCAGCCCTGGACTATCCTACGAGCAGTACTTC.

CDR3 nucleotide sequence: TGTGCCAGTAGCGTTGAACCGGGACTAGGCCTCTACGAGCAGTACTTC. Protein: CASSVEPGLGLYEQYF. The chain couples TRBV19 to TRBJ2-7; 8 bases are a match to TRBD2. Losses at the gene ends were 6 bases for V and 3 bases for J; bases not matched to a gene: 13. CDR3 size: 16 residues. Germline CDR1 reads LNHDA; CDR2 reads SQIVND (reference sequence).

The rearrangement links TRBV18 to TRBJ2-7, with TRBD1 matching 9 bases. In germline, CDR1 is KGHSH, CDR2 LQKENI. With V trimmed by 3 bases and J by 3 bases, 18 bases remained unmatched. The CDR3 length is 19 residues. The CDR3 reads CASSPGAGQGSPWLYEQYF. Written as DNA, the CDR3 is TGTGCCAGCTCACCCGGAGCGGGACAGGGATCCCCTTGGCTCTACGAGCAGTACTTC.

The chain uses TRBV6-1 and TRBJ2-7, with TRBD2 as a possible D gene (7 bases). Germline V gene sequence: CDR1 MNHNS, CDR2 SASEGT. The V and J ends lost 3 bases and 4 bases respectively, with 10 bases between them. The CDR3 loop spans 13 amino acids. The DNA of the CDR3 is TGTGCCAGCAGTGAGGGGGGGGCATACGAGCAGTACTTC. Translating it yields CASSEGGAYEQYF.

The chain employs TRBV28 and TRBJ2-3; a possible D gene is TRBD2 (6 bases). This CDR3 comprises 14 residues. Germline V CDR1 and CDR2: MDHEN, SYDVKM. The V and J ends lost 6 bases and 5 bases respectively, with 15 bases between them. CDR3: CASSPTTREDTQYF. For the CDR3, the DNA is TGTGCCAGCAGCCCCACGACGCGGGAAGATACGCAGTATTTT.

DNA for the CDR3: TGTGCCAGCAGTTTAGACAGTGTCTATAGCAATCAGCCCCAGCATTTT. Translated: CASSLDSVYSNQPQHF. The chain joins TRBV6-5 to TRBJ1-5; D perhaps matches TRBD1 (5 bases). The V end was cut by 4 bases, the J end by 0 bases, with 13 bases between. The germline V gene encodes CDR1 MNHEY and CDR2 SVGAGI. This CDR3 has 16 residues.

With regard to this clone: The junction departs from germline at one end; a sequencing error may be responsible. The chain employs TRBV7-9 and TRBJ2-4, with 9 bases matching TRBD2. The germline V gene encodes CDR1 SEHNR and CDR2 FQNEAQ (reference sequence). This CDR3 has 13 residues. CDR3 sequence (DNA): TGTGCCAGCAGCTTAGCCCTAGCGGGGCCCTTGGACTTC. Translation: CASSLALAGPLDF.

The table lists this clone with a count of one. The V gene is TRBV7-9, the J gene TRBJ1-6; 10 bases agree with TRBD1. V dropped 11 bases and J dropped 9; count of bases not matched to a gene: 10. The CDR3 has 14 residues. Germline V gives CDR1 SEHNR, CDR2 FQNEAQ (reference sequence). CDR3 amino acids: CASAGGQGTSPLHF. The CDR3 DNA is TGTGCCTCAGCCGGGGGACAGGGGACTTCACCCCTCCACTTT.